This TCR beta chain was sequenced for a study of blood T cell repertoires in COVID-19. Overall study: Researchers got acute and convalescent COVID-19 samples from the United States, Italy and Spain.

Authors' methods: Reference gene primer amplification gave nucleated cell count estimates. Using immunoSEQ multiplex PCR, the repertoire was profiled, and TCRdb retains in-frame clones only, with some absent. V, J and clone size reflect that table, while D and trimming were determined from the DNA. The sample lists over 150,000 clones; 80% to 90% were seen once. Trimming took off 3 bases at V and 2 bases at J, with 14 bases between the two ends. CDR3 size: 15 residues. The V gene's germline CDR1 is LNHDA and CDR2 SQIVND (reference sequence). Sequencing was done on a sample of peripheral blood. The sequence was obtained from a man in his sixties or seventies with active or convalescent COVID-19. This chain links TRBV19 with TRBJ2-7; D not resolved. The CDR3 nucleotides read TGTGCCAGTAGTATCCCGGGTGACCTAACCTACGAGCAGTACTTC. This encodes CASSIPGDLTYEQYF.